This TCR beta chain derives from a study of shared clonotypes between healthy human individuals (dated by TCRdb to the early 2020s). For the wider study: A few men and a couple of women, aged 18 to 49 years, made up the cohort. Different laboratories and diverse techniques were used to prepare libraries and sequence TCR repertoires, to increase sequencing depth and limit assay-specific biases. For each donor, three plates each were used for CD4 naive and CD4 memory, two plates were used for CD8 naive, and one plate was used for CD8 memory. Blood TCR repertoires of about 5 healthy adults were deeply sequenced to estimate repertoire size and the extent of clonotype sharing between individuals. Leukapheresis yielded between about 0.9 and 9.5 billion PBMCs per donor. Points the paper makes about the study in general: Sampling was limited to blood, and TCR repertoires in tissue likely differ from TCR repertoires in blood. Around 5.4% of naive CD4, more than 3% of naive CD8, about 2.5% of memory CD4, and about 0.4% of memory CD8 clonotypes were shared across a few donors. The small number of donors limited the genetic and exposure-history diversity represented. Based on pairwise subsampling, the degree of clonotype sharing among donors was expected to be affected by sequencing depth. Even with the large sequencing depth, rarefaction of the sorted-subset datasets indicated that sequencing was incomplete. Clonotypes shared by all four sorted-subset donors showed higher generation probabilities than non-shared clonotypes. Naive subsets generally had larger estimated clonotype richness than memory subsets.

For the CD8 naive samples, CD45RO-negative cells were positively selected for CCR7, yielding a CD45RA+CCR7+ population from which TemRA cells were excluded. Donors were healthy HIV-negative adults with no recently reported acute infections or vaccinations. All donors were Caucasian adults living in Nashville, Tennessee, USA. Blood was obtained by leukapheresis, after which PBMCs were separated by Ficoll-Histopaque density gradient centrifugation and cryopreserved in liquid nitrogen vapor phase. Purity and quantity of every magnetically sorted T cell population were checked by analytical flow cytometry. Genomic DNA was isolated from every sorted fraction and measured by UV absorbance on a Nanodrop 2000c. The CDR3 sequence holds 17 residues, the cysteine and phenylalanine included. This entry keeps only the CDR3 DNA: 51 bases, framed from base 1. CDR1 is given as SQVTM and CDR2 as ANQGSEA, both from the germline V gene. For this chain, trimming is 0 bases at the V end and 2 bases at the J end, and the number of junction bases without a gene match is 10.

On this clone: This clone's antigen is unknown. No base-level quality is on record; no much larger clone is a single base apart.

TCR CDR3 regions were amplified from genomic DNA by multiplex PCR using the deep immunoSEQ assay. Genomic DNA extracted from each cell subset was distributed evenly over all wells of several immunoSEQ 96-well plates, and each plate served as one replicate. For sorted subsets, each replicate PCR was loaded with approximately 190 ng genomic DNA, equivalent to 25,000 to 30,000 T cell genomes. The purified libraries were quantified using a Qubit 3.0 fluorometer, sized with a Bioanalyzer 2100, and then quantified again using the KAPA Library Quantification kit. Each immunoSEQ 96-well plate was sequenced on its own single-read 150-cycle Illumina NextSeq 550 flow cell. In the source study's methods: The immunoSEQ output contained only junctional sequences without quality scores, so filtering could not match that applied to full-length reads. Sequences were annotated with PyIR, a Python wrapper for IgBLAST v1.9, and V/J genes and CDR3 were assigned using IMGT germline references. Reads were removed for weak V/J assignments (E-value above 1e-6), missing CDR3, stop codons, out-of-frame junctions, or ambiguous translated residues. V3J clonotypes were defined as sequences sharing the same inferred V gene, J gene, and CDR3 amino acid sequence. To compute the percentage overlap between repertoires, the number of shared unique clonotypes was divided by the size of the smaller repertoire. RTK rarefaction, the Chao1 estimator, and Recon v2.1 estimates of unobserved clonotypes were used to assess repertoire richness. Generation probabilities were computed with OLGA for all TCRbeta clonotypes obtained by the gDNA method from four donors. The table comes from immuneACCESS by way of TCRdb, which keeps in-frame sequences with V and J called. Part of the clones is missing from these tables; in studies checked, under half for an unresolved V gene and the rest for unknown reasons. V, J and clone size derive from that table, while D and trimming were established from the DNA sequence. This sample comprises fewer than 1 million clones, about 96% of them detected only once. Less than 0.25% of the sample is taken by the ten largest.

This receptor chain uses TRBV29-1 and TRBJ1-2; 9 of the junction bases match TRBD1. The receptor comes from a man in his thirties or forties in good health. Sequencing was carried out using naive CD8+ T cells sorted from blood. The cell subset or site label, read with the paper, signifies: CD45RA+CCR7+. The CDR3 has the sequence CSVEDKGTGLMNYGYTF. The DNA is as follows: TGCAGCGTTGAAGACAAGGGGACAGGGTTGATGAACTATGGCTACACCTTC.